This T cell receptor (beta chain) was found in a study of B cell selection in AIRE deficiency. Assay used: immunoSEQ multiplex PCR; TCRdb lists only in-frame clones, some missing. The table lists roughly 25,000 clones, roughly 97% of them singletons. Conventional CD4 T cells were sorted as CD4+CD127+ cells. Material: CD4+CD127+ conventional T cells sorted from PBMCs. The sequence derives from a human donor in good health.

The CDR3 nucleotides are TGCGCCAGCAGCTTGGGTCGCGGGACGGGAGAGACCCAGTACTTC. The encoded protein is CASSLGRGTGETQYF. The chain is built from TRBV5-1 and TRBJ2-5, with a tentative D call TRBD2 (6 bases). The CDR3 contains 15 residues. Germline V lookup: CDR1 SGHRS, CDR2 YFSETQ. The V and J ends lost 0 bases and 4 bases respectively, with 13 bases between them.